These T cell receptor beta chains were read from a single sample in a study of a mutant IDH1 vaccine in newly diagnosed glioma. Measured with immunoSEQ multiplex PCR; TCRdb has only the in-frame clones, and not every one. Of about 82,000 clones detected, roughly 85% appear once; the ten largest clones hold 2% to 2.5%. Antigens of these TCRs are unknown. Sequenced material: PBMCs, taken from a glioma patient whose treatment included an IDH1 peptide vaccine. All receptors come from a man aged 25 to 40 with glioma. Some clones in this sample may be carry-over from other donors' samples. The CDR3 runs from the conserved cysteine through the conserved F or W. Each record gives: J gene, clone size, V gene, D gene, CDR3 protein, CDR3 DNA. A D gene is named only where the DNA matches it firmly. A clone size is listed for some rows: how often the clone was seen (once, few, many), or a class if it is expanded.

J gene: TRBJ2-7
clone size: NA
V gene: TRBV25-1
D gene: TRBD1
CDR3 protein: CASSRTGVDEQYF
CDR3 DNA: TGTGCCAGCAGTAGAACAGGGGTCGACGAGCAGTACTTC

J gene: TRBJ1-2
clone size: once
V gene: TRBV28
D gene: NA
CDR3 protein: CASSPPGRGDYGYTF
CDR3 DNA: TGTGCCAGCAGTCCTCCGGGACGGGGGGACTATGGCTACACCTTC

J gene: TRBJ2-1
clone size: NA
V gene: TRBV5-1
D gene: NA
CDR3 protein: CASSSGTTNSYNEQFF
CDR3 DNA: TGCGCCAGCAGCTCCGGGACCACCAACTCCTACAATGAGCAGTTCTTC

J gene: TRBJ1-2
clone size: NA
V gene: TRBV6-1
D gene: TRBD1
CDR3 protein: CASTPGTGGHGYTF
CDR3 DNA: TGTGCCAGCACCCCGGGTACAGGGGGTCATGGCTACACCTTC

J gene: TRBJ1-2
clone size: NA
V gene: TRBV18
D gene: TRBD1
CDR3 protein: CASSPGTEYGYTF
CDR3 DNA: TGTGCCAGCTCACCCGGGACAGAATATGGCTACACCTTC

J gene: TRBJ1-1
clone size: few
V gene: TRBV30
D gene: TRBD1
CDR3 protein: CAWNRGGTEAFF
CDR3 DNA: TGTGCCTGGAACAGGGGGGGGACTGAAGCTTTCTTT

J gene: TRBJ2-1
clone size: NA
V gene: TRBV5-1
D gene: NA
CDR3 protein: CASSFLSGIDNEQFF
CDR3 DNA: TGCGCCAGCAGCTTTTTGTCAGGAATCGACAATGAGCAGTTCTTC

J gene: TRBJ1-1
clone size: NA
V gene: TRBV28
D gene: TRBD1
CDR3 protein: CASRYPGQVDTEAFF
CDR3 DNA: TGTGCCAGCAGATATCCAGGACAGGTTGACACTGAAGCTTTCTTT

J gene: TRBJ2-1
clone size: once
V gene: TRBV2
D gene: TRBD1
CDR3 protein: CASIGTVKYNEQFF
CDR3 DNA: TGTGCCAGCATAGGGACAGTGAAATACAATGAGCAGTTCTTC

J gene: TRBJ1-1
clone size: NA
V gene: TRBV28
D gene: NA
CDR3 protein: CASSPDRYTEAFF
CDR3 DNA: TGTGCCAGCAGCCCGGACAGATACACTGAAGCTTTCTTT

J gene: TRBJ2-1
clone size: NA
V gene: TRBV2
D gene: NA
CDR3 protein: CASAWSLYNEQFF
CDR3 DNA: TGTGCCAGCGCGTGGAGTCTATACAATGAGCAGTTCTTC

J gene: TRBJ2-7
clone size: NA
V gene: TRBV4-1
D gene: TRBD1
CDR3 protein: CASSVRDSGYEQYF
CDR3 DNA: TGCGCCAGCTCAGTTCGGGACAGTGGGTACGAGCAGTACTTC

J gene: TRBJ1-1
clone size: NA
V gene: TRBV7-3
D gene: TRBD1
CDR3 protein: CASSSGQGYTEAFF
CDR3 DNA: TGTGCCAGCAGCTCAGGACAGGGGTACACTGAAGCTTTCTTT

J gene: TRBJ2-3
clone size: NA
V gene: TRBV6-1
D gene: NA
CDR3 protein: CASSEVAGSTDTQYF
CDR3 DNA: TGTGCCAGCAGTGAAGTGGCAGGTAGCACAGATACGCAGTATTTT

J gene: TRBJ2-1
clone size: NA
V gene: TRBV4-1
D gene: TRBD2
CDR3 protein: CASRVLAGGNEQFF
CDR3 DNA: TGCGCCAGCAGGGTTCTAGCGGGAGGGAATGAGCAGTTCTTC

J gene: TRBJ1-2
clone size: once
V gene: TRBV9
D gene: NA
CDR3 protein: CASSVVATHGYTF
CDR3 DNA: TGTGCCAGCAGCGTAGTTGCGACTCATGGCTACACCTTC

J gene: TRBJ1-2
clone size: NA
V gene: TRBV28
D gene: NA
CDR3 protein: CASSLFAGADYGYTF
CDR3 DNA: TGTGCCAGCAGTTTATTCGCAGGGGCGGACTATGGCTACACCTTC

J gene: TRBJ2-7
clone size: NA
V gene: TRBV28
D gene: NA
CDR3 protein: CASSFGTKNEQYF
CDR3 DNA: TGTGCCAGCAGTTTCGGGACAAAAAACGAGCAGTACTTC

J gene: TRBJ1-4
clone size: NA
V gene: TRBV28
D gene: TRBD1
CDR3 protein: CASSRPGTGGREKLFF
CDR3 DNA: TGTGCCAGCAGTCGTCCCGGGACAGGGGGCCGGGAAAAACTGTTTTTT

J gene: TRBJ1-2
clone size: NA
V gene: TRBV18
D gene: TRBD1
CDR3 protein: CASSPLTGTNYGYTF
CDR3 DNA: TGTGCCAGCTCACCTCTGACAGGGACTAACTATGGCTACACCTTC

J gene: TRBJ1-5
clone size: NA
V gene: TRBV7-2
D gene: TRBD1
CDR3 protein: CASSWTGDSNQPQHF
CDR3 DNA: TGTGCCAGCAGCTGGACAGGGGATAGCAATCAGCCCCAGCATTTT

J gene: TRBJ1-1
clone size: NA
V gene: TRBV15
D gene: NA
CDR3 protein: CATSRDLLDTEAFF
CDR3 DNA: TGTGCCACCAGCAGAGATCTTTTGGACACTGAAGCTTTCTTT

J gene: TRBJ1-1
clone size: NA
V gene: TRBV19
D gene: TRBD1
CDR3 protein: CASSFGQGGEAFF
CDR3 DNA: TGTGCCAGTAGTTTCGGACAGGGCGGTGAAGCTTTCTTT

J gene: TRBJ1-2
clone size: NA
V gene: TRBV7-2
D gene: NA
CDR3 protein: CASSFLTSQGSHYGYTF
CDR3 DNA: TGTGCCAGCAGCTTCCTAACCTCGCAGGGGAGCCACTATGGCTACACCTTC

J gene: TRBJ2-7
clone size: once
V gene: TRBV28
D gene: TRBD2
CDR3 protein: CASSPILAGASYEQYF
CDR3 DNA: TGTGCCAGCAGTCCCATTCTAGCGGGAGCATCCTACGAGCAGTACTTC

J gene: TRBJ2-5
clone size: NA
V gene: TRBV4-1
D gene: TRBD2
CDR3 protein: CASSQEASGRAPQYF
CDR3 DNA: TGCGCCAGCAGCCAAGAAGCTAGCGGGAGGGCCCCCCAGTACTTC

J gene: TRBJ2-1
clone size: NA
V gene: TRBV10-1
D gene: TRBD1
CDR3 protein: CASKNRGYYNEQFF
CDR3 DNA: TGCGCCAGCAAAAACAGGGGATACTACAATGAGCAGTTCTTC

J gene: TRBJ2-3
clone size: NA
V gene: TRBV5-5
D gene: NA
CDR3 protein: CASRHLGSPNTQYF
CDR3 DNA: TGTGCCAGCAGACATCTAGGATCACCAAATACGCAGTATTTT

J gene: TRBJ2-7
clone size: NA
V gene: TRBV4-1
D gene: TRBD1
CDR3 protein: CASSQDPDRPYYEQYF
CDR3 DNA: TGCGCCAGCAGCCAAGACCCGGACAGGCCCTACTACGAGCAGTACTTC